A selection of T cell receptor beta chains follows, all from one sample in a study of cytomegalovirus exposure and HLA in healthy donors. The method was immunoSEQ multiplex PCR; TCRdb's version includes in-frame clones alone and lacks a portion of them. Among approximately 120,000 clones listed, 73% were seen once. The specimen sequenced was PBMCs. The receptors originated from a man aged 55 to 70 in good health and CMV-seropositive. Each CDR3 is given with its conserved first and last residue. Fields, in order: J gene, D gene, clone size, CDR3 length, V gene, CDR3 DNA, CDR3 protein. D genes are given only for firm matches. Expanded clones are given a class, and other clones once, few, many or no size at all.

TRBJ2-7 - - 14 TRBV11-2 TGTGCCAGCACCCCACCTGGCCGGGCGGGGGAGCAGTACTTC CASTPPGRAGEQYF
TRBJ2-3 TRBD1 - 15 TRBV5-8 TGTGCCAGCAGCTCGGGACAGGGGAATGCAGATACGCAGTATTTT CASSSGQGNADTQYF
TRBJ1-1 TRBD1 - 13 TRBV19 TGTGCCAGTAGTCATCAGGGGGGCACTGAAGCTTTCTTT CASSHQGGTEAFF
TRBJ2-7 - - 12 TRBV6-5 TGTGCCAGCAGTACCCGAGGCTACGAGCAGTACTTC CASSTRGYEQYF
TRBJ2-7 TRBD1 few 16 TRBV5-1 TGCGCCAGCAGCCCTAGGACCGGACAGGGTCCCTACGAGCAGTACTTC CASSPRTGQGPYEQYF
TRBJ1-1 TRBD1 - 13 TRBV29-1 TGCAGCGTTCGGACAGGGGGAGGGACTGAAGCTTTCTTT CSVRTGGGTEAFF
TRBJ1-2 - few 14 TRBV7-9 TGTGCCAGCAGCTTAGACGGTTTTAACTATGGCTACACCTTC CASSLDGFNYGYTF
TRBJ2-7 - many 11 TRBV10-2 TGCGCCAGCAGTGAGGTGTTTAGTCAGTACTTC CASSEVFSQYF
TRBJ2-5 TRBD1 - 13 TRBV7-9 TGTGCCAGCAGCCGGACAGGGGCTGAGACCCAGTACTTC CASSRTGAETQYF
TRBJ2-5 - once 15 TRBV11-1 TGTGCCAGCAGCTTAGGAGCGGCGAACCAAGAGACCCAGTACTTC CASSLGAANQETQYF
TRBJ2-5 TRBD1 - 15 TRBV6-5 TGTGCCAGCAGCAACCAACAGGGGTCCCAAGAGACCCAGTACTTC CASSNQQGSQETQYF